This T cell receptor (beta chain) was documented in a study of OX40 agonist ivuxolimab in advanced cancers. General notes on the study: The costimulatory receptor OX40 (CD134) was targeted by ivuxolimab, a fully human IgG2 agonistic monoclonal antibody. Intravenous ivuxolimab was administered to patients every 2 weeks at six dose levels: 0.01, 0.1, 0.3, 1.5, 3 and 10 mg/kg. Of the roughly 51 patients in dose escalation, about 20 had hepatocellular carcinoma, some 15 had melanoma, 9 had renal cell carcinoma and 9 had head and neck cancer. The dose-escalation cohort was about 87% male with a mean age of approximately 60 years, ranging from roughly 23 to 85. Patients were allowed to have had prior anti-PD-1, anti-PD-L1 or anti-CTLA-4 therapy, and around two fifths of the dose-escalation patients had been treated with checkpoint inhibitors. Three dose-escalation patients achieved partial responses, one with hepatocellular carcinoma and two with cutaneous melanoma. Peripheral TCRbeta sequencing was intended to test whether TCR sequence diversity was altered and clonal T-cell expansion was caused by ivuxolimab. The paper covers the monotherapy dose-escalation part of the phase I ivuxolimab trial, which included N ≈ 54 patients.

Overall results and qualifications from the work: At doses from 0.1 to 3.0 mg/kg, clonal expansion was seen in both CD4+ and CD8+ blood T cells between baseline and week 6. Low levels of normalized T-cell clonal expansion were also shown by some nonresponding patients. In the 0.1-3.0 mg/kg groups, partial responders had among the lowest normalized peripheral clonal expansion, particularly in CD8+ T cells. On average, CD8+ T cells showed more expanded clones than CD4+ T cells after ivuxolimab. Antigen specificity was not determined for the clonally expanded peripheral T cells.

Patients with a history of autoimmune disease or receiving systemic immunosuppression were excluded from the trial. Peripheral blood for TCR sequencing was drawn from every dose cohort at baseline, at cycle 4 day 1 and at cycle 7 day 1. The samples were drawn from a first-in-human, open-label, multicenter phase I dose-escalation trial of ivuxolimab. Adults with locally advanced or metastatic melanoma, renal cell, hepatocellular, or head and neck squamous cell carcinoma were enrolled in the trial. Before TCR sequencing, CD4+ T cells and CD8+ T cells were sorted from peripheral blood as separate populations. For CDR1 and CDR2, the germline V gene (reference sequence) lists LNHDA and SQIVND. V is trimmed back by 1 base and J by 2 bases, and the junction contains 9 bases that no gene match accounts for. Taken from cysteine to phenylalanine, the CDR3 has 17 residues. Solely the CDR3 DNA is kept, with 51 bases framed from the first base.

This clone appeared a single time. It has no known antigen specificity. No base quality information exists; no much larger clone differs at one position. Genomic DNA was extracted from sorted cells for sequencing of the TCRbeta CDR3 region. The immunoSEQ Assay was used for sequencing of TCRbeta CDR3 regions. In TCRdb, the immuneACCESS table is reduced to in-frame sequences with V and J assigned. These tables do not hold every clone; where another copy was compared, an unresolved V gene accounts for under half, and the others remain unexplained. Within this sample are approximately 54,000 clones, with more than 85% of them counted one time only. The top ten constitute 8.7% of the sample.

The TCR sequence derives from an adult with an advanced solid tumor such as melanoma, head and neck, liver or kidney cancer. The sequencing used CD4+ or CD8+ T cells sorted from blood, collected in a trial of the OX40 agonist ivuxolimab. The chain links TRBV19 with TRBJ2-3; a stretch of 7 junction bases matches TRBD2. CDR3 loop: CASSIVWGGDDTDTQYF. The DNA sequence follows: TGTGCCAGTAGTATAGTTTGGGGGGGAGATGACACAGATACGCAGTATTTT.